This T cell receptor beta chain was identified during a study of OX40 agonist ivuxolimab in advanced cancers. Describing the broader study: Ivuxolimab was a fully human IgG2 agonistic monoclonal antibody targeting the costimulatory receptor OX40 (CD134). Prior anti-PD-1, anti-PD-L1 or anti-CTLA-4 therapy was permitted, and less than 45% of dose-escalation patients had received checkpoint inhibitors. Partial responses occurred in three dose-escalation patients: two with cutaneous melanoma and one with hepatocellular carcinoma. In the dose-escalation cohort, around 80% of patients were male, and the mean age was roughly 56 years with a range of roughly 20 to 79. Peripheral TCRbeta sequencing was intended to test whether TCR sequence diversity was altered and clonal T-cell expansion was caused by ivuxolimab. Among the approximately 54 dose-escalation patients, approximately 20 had hepatocellular carcinoma, around 15 melanoma, 9 renal cell carcinoma and 9 head and neck cancer. Intravenous ivuxolimab was administered to patients every 2 weeks at six dose levels: 0.01, 0.1, 0.3, 1.5, 3 and 10 mg/kg. The monotherapy dose-escalation portion (N ≈ 52 patients) of the phase I ivuxolimab trial is reported in the paper. Study-wide conclusions, independent of this receptor: Antigen specificity was not determined for the clonally expanded peripheral T cells. At doses of 0.1 to 3.0 mg/kg, clonal expansion of both CD4+ and CD8+ T cells in blood was seen between baseline and week 6. After ivuxolimab, expanded clones were on average more numerous among CD8+ T cells than among CD4+ T cells. Low levels of normalized T-cell clonal expansion were also seen in some patients who did not respond. In the 0.1-3.0 mg/kg groups, partial responders had among the lowest normalized peripheral clonal expansion, particularly in CD8+ T cells.

The CDR3 numbers 13 residues from cysteine through phenylalanine. The DNA shown is the 39-base CDR3, in frame from base 1. CDR1 and CDR2, looked up from the germline V gene (reference sequence), are GTSNPN and SVGIG. V lost 6 bases and J lost 7 bases; the stretch between them is 15 bases long. Genomic DNA was extracted from sorted cells for sequencing of the TCRbeta CDR3 region. The immunoSEQ Assay was used to sequence the TCRbeta CDR3 regions. TCRdb stores this immuneACCESS table with in-frame sequences only. Part of the clones is absent; in the studies checked, under half of the shortfall reflects unresolved V genes, and no reason is known for the rest. The sample table holds 45,000 or so clones, of which around 83% were seen once. The ten largest clones add up to 2.6% of the sample. The trial excluded patients who had a history of autoimmune disease or were on systemic immunosuppression. Peripheral blood for TCR sequencing was collected from all dose cohorts at baseline, on cycle 4 day 1, and on cycle 7 day 1. Samples came from an open-label, multicenter, first-in-human phase I dose-escalation trial of ivuxolimab. Adults with locally advanced or metastatic head and neck squamous cell, hepatocellular, melanoma or renal cell carcinoma were enrolled in the trial. CD4+ and CD8+ T cells were sorted separately from peripheral blood before TCR sequencing.

This clone was counted a single time. It has no known antigen specificity. No base quality information exists; no much larger clone differs at one position. The sample here was CD4+ or CD8+ T cells sorted from blood, taken in a trial of the OX40 agonist ivuxolimab. The V gene is TRBV30 and the J gene is TRBJ1-4; the best D guess is TRBD1, with 5 bases matching. This sequence originates from an adult with an advanced solid tumor such as melanoma, head and neck, liver or kidney cancer. The DNA sequence is TGTGCCTGTGGGACCCTAGGCGGTGAAAAACTGTTTTTT. The encoded protein is CACGTLGGEKLFF.